These 7 T cell receptor beta chains came from one sample sequenced in a study of a mutant IDH1 vaccine in newly diagnosed glioma. Time point reported: week 11, during vaccination. Vaccination used 300 ug of mutant IDH1 20-mer peptide per dose, with topical imiquimod. Libraries were prepared by immunoSEQ multiplex PCR; TCRdb keeps only in-frame clonotypes and omits some of them. The data contain roughly 60,000 clones, approximately 80% of them singletons. These receptors lack a known antigen. Sample: PBMCs, taken from a glioma patient whose treatment included an IDH1 peptide vaccine. The receptors here all came from a man aged 25-45 years with glioma.

This chain uses TRBV28 with TRBJ1-4, with D possibly TRBD1 on 5 matching bases. Trimming pared 3 bases from V and 0 bases from J, leaving 23 bases between. Looked up from germline, CDR1 is MDHEN and CDR2 is SYDVKM. CDR3 size: 20 residues. The DNA of the CDR3 is TGTGCCAGCAGTTTCCCCTCTACAGGTTTTTTTGCACCAACTAATGAAAAACTGTTTTTT. Amino acids: CASSFPSTGFFAPTNEKLFF.

This sequence joins TRBV29-1 and TRBJ2-3, with D perhaps being TRBD1 or TRBD2 (6 bases each). The CDR3 length is 14 residues. CDR1 and CDR2 from the germline V gene are SQVTM and ANQGSEA. V gave up 4 bases and J gave up 4 bases, with 15 bases separating them. CDR3 sequence (DNA): TGCAGCGTTGCCGGGATAGGGGGGCCAGATACGCAGTATTTT. Its protein product is CSVAGIGGPDTQYF.

The gene calls are TRBV4-3 and TRBJ1-1, with D perhaps TRBD1 (5 bases). The germline V gene has CDR1 LGHNA and CDR2 YSLEER. This CDR3 region has 15 residues. V was pared by 0 bases and J by 12 bases, with 20 bases between. The CDR3 nucleotides read TGCGCCAGCAGCCAAGAGTCCGGCAGGGCAGTACCCTCTTTCTTT. Translation gives CASSQESGRAVPSFF.

This clone was seen just once. The chain carries TRBV5-3 and TRBJ1-2; TRBD1 matches at 8 bases. TRBV5-3 is annotated as an ORF whose role is uncertain. The CDR3 sequence is 15 residues long. J lost 2 bases, V lost 4 bases, and 7 bases had no gene match. The CDR3 nucleotides are TGTGCCAGAAGCCCGGGACAGGACCTAAACTATGGCTACACCTTC. Protein product: CARSPGQDLNYGYTF.

This chain connects TRBV5-4 to TRBJ2-5; D is possibly TRBD2 (6 bases). Germline loops: CDR1 SGHNT, CDR2 YYREEE (reference sequence). Deletions cut 2 bases from V and 2 bases from J, with 13 bases between. CDR3 length: 15 amino acids. The CDR3 loop is CASSFAGINQETQYF. In nucleotides, the CDR3 is TGTGCCAGCAGCTTCGCGGGGATAAATCAAGAGACCCAGTACTTC.

This clone was found a few times. The chain employs TRBV30 and TRBJ1-1; D call uncertain. Trimming cost V 1 base and J 1 base, with 16 bases left between them. CDR3 length: 16 residues. Germline CDR1 and CDR2: GTSNPN and SVGIG (reference sequence). The CDR3, as DNA: TGTGCCTGGAGTGAAGGGTTACCTTCCAGGAACACTGAAGCTTTCTTT. Protein product: CAWSEGLPSRNTEAFF.

The gene calls are TRBV4-2 and TRBJ2-1; D may be TRBD2 (6 bases). Germline V gene data show CDR1 as LGHNA and CDR2 as YNFKEQ. The CDR3 is made up of 14 amino acids. V lost 4 bases and J lost 6, with 13 bases in between. CDR3 bases: TGTGCCAGCAGCCCAGTTGGAGGGGTCAATGAGCAGTTCTTC. Its translation: CASSPVGGVNEQFF.